This T cell receptor beta chain was sequenced for a study of blood T cells in healthy people across ages. V was cut by 2 bases and J by 0 bases, with 13 bases left in between. Germline V gene lookup returns CDR1 SGHTA and CDR2 FQGNSA. CDR3 length equals 16 residues. A second about 6 to 11 cycle PCR used barcoded and J-beta primers. Via MiXCR, TCRdb re-called the 5' RACE reads, giving one row per CDR3 protein. Of approximately 730,000 distinct CDR3 sequences in the sample, about 53% were seen once. This receptor was taken from a man of 80 years or more in good health. This rearrangement joins TRBV7-2 to TRBJ1-2; D call uncertain. Sequenced sample: blood. The CDR3 loop reads CASSLQTGAANYGYTF. The CDR3 DNA follows: TGTGCCAGCAGCTTACAAACCGGCGCAGCTAACTATGGCTACACCTTC. The whole variable domain, remainder taken from reference TRBV7-2 and TRBJ1-2, is GAGVSQSPSNKVTEKGKDVELRCDPISGHTALYWYRQSLGQGLEFLIYFQGNSAPDKSGLPSDRFSAERTGGSVSTLTIQRTQQEDSAVYLCASSLQTGAANYGYTFGSGTRLTVV.